A single T cell receptor beta chain is shown here with its context. Looked up from germline, CDR1 is KGHSH and CDR2 is LQKENI. The CDR3 sequence is 14 residues long. With 4 bases clipped from V and 5 bases from J, the junction kept 2 bases outside the gene matches. The source of the sample is a study of blood T cell repertoires in COVID-19. Study-level background: Samples taken during acute and convalescent COVID-19 were collected in the United States, Italy and Spain. Sources were T cells, B-cell-depleted T cells, or PBMCs; the material itself was cDNA or gDNA.

Data came from immunoSEQ multiplex PCR; TCRdb stores just in-frame clones and leaves some out. The profile shows around 150,000 clones, roughly 82% of them singletons. The specimen was peripheral blood. J is TRBJ1-6 and V is TRBV18; 7 bases fit TRBD1. The source is a man aged 70-80 years with acute or convalescent COVID-19. The CDR3 region has the DNA TGTGCCAGCTCACTAGGACAGGATAATTCACCCCTCCACTTT. Translation gives CASSLGQDNSPLHF.